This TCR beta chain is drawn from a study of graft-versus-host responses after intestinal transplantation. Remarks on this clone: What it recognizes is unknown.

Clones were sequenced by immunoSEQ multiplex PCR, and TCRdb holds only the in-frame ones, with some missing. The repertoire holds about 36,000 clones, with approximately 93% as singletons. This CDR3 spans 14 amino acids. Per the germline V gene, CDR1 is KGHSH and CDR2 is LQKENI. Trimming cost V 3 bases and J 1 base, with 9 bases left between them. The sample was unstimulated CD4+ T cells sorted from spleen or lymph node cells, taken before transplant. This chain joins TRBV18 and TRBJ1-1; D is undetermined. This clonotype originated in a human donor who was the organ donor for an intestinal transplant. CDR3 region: CASSPGRPNTEAFF. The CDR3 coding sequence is TGTGCCAGCTCACCGGGGAGGCCGAACACTGAAGCTTTCTTT. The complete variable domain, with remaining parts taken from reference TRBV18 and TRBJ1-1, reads NAGVMQNPRHLVRRRGQEARLRCSPMKGHSHVYWYRQLPEEGLKFMVYLQKENIIDESGMPKERFSAEFPKEGPSILRIQQVVRGDSAAYFCASSPGRPNTEAFFGQGTRLTVV.